This T cell receptor (beta chain) was documented in a study of blood T cell repertoires in COVID-19. Across the study: Spain, Italy and the United States supplied samples that represented acute and convalescent COVID-19. The cDNA or gDNA used as material had been derived from T cells, B-cell-depleted T cells, or PBMCs.

This clone was picked up one time. The germline CDR1 and CDR2 sequences are LNHDA and SQIVND (reference sequence). Deletions cut 6 bases from V and 1 base from J, with 4 bases between. The CDR3 has 13 residues. Original analysis: From reference gene primer amplification, estimates of nucleated cell counts were derived. Libraries were prepared by immunoSEQ multiplex PCR; TCRdb keeps only in-frame clonotypes and omits some of them. V, J and clone size were drawn from that table, and D and trimming were deduced from the DNA. Here the sample spans more than 11,000 clones, around four fifths being singletons.

V is TRBV19 and J is TRBJ1-6; no reliable D call. Sequencing was performed on peripheral blood. This receptor was obtained from a man in his forties or fifties with active or convalescent COVID-19. In nucleotides, the CDR3 is TGTGCCAGTAGGACATCCTATAATTCACCCCTCCACTTT. Protein: CASRTSYNSPLHF.